One sample yielded the 32 T cell receptor beta chains listed below, sequenced in a study of blood T cells in healthy people across ages. Alongside a J-beta primer mix, a sample-barcoded 5' primer served in a second PCR lasting roughly 7 to 12 cycles. Using its own MiXCR run on the 5' RACE reads, TCRdb lists one record per CDR3 protein. The table shows some 920,000 distinct CDR3 sequences, with approximately 50% occurring only once. Sequenced sample: blood. These receptors all come from an older woman in good health.

The chain couples TRBV5-1 to TRBJ1-2, with 8 bases that match TRBD1. The CDR3 is made up of 15 amino acids. J gave up 1 base and V 4 bases, and 6 bases lay outside the gene matches. Germline CDR1 is SGHRS and CDR2 is YFSETQ. The CDR3 here is CASSTGQGVNYGYTF. The DNA for the CDR3 is TGCGCCAGCAGCACAGGACAGGGCGTTAACTATGGCTACACCTTC.

The V call is TRBV24-1, the J call TRBJ2-1, with 7 bases that match TRBD2. V shed 5 bases and J 7 bases; nucleotides not matched to a gene: 10. The CDR3 sequence is 15 residues long. Germline CDR1 KGHDR, CDR2 SFDVKD. DNA for the CDR3: TGTGCCACCAGTGTACCGGGAGGATCGGGGAATGAGCAGTTCTTC. Its protein is CATSVPGGSGNEQFF.

The chain is built from TRBV4-1 and TRBJ1-5; TRBD1 aligns across 8 bases. The germline V gene has CDR1 MGHRA and CDR2 YSYEKL. CDR3 length: 17 residues. V lost 4 bases, J lost 3 bases, and 11 bases stayed unmatched. The CDR3 DNA is TGCGCCAGCAGCCTTAAGCCGGTACAGGGGGTCAATCAGCCCCAGCATTTT. It yields the protein CASSLKPVQGVNQPQHF.

The genes are TRBV6-5 and TRBJ2-3; 14 bases align to TRBD2. With V trimmed by 5 bases and J by 4 bases, 8 bases remained unmatched. This CDR3 is built from 17 residues. Germline assignment: CDR1 MNHEY and CDR2 SVGAGI. CDR3 residues: CASSTRLAGGSADTQYF. Written as DNA, the CDR3 is TGTGCCAGCAGTACCCGACTAGCGGGAGGGTCGGCAGATACGCAGTATTTT.

The rearrangement links TRBV10-3 to TRBJ2-3; 11 bases fit TRBD2. CDR3 length equals 16 residues. The germline V gene has CDR1 ENHRY and CDR2 SYGVKD. Trimming removed 3 bases from V and 5 bases from J; junction bases left unmatched: 7. DNA of the CDR3: TGTGCCATCAGTGATCCTACTAGCGGGAGTGGAGATACGCAGTATTTT. It specifies CAISDPTSGSGDTQYF.

This clonotype appeared a few times. The CDR3 loop reads CSAPGHVGRKDEQYF. CDR3 nucleotide sequence: TGCAGTGCTCCAGGGCATGTGGGGCGAAAGGACGAGCAGTACTTC. The rearrangement joins TRBV20-1 to TRBJ2-7, with TRBD1 as a possible D gene (5 bases). Trimming took 5 bases from V and 5 from J, leaving 22 bases between them. The CDR3 covers 15 residues. Germline loops: CDR1 DFQATT, CDR2 SNEGSKA (reference sequence).

This clonotype turned up a few times. The rearrangement links TRBV7-9 to TRBJ2-7; perhaps D is TRBD1 or TRBD2 (6 bases each). The germline V gene encodes CDR1 SEHNR and CDR2 FQNEAQ (reference sequence). V lost 5 bases, J lost 2 bases, and 13 bases lay in between. This CDR3 comprises 14 residues. CDR3 in DNA: TGTGCCAGCAGCGGGGGGCAGGATCCCTACGAGCAGTACTTC. It yields the protein CASSGGQDPYEQYF.

J is TRBJ1-2 and V is TRBV10-3; 7 bases are shared with TRBD1. This CDR3 has 12 amino acids. CDR1 and CDR2 (germline): ENHRY, SYGVKD. Trimming took 6 bases from V and 3 from J; bases not matched to a gene: 1. The CDR3 sequence is CAISQGDYGYTF. In DNA form, the CDR3 reads TGTGCCATCAGCCAGGGGGACTATGGCTACACCTTC.

The chain carries TRBV27 and TRBJ2-7; 7 nucleotides line up with TRBD1. The J call may be in error: the DNA end matches TRBJ2-5 better. Germline V gene data show CDR1 as MNHEY and CDR2 as SMNVEV (reference sequence). The length of the CDR3 is 14 residues. As DNA, the CDR3 is TGTGCCAGCAGTCCTATACAGGGGAGCGAGACCCAGTACTTC. It encodes CASSPIQGSETQYF.

In this sample, this clonotype turned up a few times. The chain couples TRBV7-2 to TRBJ2-7, with 8 bases identical to TRBD1. V was pared by 5 bases and J by 2 bases, with 8 bases of the junction left unmatched. Germline CDR1 is SGHTA and CDR2 is FQGNSA. The CDR3 length is 15 residues. For the CDR3, the DNA is TGTGCCAGCAGCGCAGGACAGGGCCGCCCCTACGAGCAGTACTTC. This encodes CASSAGQGRPYEQYF.

The chain has TRBV4-3 and TRBJ2-1; D is possibly TRBD2 (6 bases). This CDR3 spans 15 amino acids. V lost 4 bases and J 1 base, leaving 11 bases between the germline ends. Germline V gene data show CDR1 as LGHNA and CDR2 as YSLEER. CDR3 in DNA: TGCGCCAGCAGCCTTGCTAGCGCATCCTACAATGAGCAGTTCTTC. Amino acid sequence: CASSLASASYNEQFF.

This chain connects TRBV11-2 to TRBJ1-2, with D perhaps TRBD1 (5 bases). Germline V CDR1 and CDR2: SGHAT, FQNNGV. V was shortened by 5 bases and J by 4 bases, with 14 bases between the two germline ends. The CDR3 is 14 amino acids. DNA for the CDR3: TGTGCCAGCAGCCCGGGGCACAAAACCTATGGCTACACCTTC. This gives the protein CASSPGHKTYGYTF.

The sample holds a few counts of this clonotype. This chain connects TRBV29-1 to TRBJ2-7; 7 bases fit TRBD2. The CDR3 loop spans 12 amino acids. V lost 5 bases to trimming and J lost 3 bases; unmatched junction nucleotides: 4. Germline-derived CDR1 and CDR2 are SQVTM and ANQGSEA. The CDR3 loop is CSVSRDYYEQYF. The CDR3 nucleotides are TGCAGCGTTTCCCGGGACTACTACGAGCAGTACTTC.

The chain couples TRBV20-1 to TRBJ2-3, with 10 bases matching TRBD2. In germline, CDR1 is DFQATT, CDR2 SNEGSKA (reference sequence). The CDR3 covers 15 residues. The V and J ends lost 5 bases and 4 bases, in that order; junction bases with no gene match: 9. The chain's CDR3 is CSAPGASGSADTQYF. The CDR3 nucleotides are TGCAGTGCTCCAGGGGCTAGCGGGAGCGCAGATACGCAGTATTTT.

The chain has TRBV15 and TRBJ2-5; tentative D call: TRBD2 (5 bases). The CDR3 has 13 amino acids. CDR1 is LNHNV and CDR2 is YYDKDF in the germline V gene (reference sequence). Trimming pared 3 bases from V and 10 bases from J, leaving 15 bases between. The CDR3 is CATSRLMGRDQYF. CDR3 nucleotide sequence: TGTGCCACCAGCAGGTTAATGGGGAGAGACCAGTACTTC.

About this clonotype itself: One junction end disagrees with the germline gene, perhaps due to a read error. The rearrangement uses TRBV7-2 and TRBJ2-1; maybe TRBD2 (6 bases). Germline CDR1 SGHTA, CDR2 FQGNSA. The CDR3 sequence is 16 residues long. The CDR3 nucleotides read TGTGCCAGCAGCTCTCAGCTGGGCGGGGTGTACAATGAGCAGGTCTTC. Its protein is CASSSQLGGVYNEQVF. Full variable domain (remainder filled in from reference TRBV7-2 and TRBJ2-1): GAGVSQSPSNKVTEKGKDVELRCDPISGHTALYWYRQSLGQGLEFLIYFQGNSAPDKSGLPSDRFSAERTGGSVSTLTIQRTQQEDSAVYLCASSSQLGGVYNEQVFGPGTRLTVL.

There are a few counts of this clonotype. The chain links TRBV6-5 to TRBJ1-2; 7 positions match TRBD1. The length of the CDR3 is 14 residues. Trimming took 6 bases from V and 5 from J; bases not matched to a gene: 9. The germline V gene encodes CDR1 MNHEY and CDR2 SVGAGI. CDR3 sequence: CASSPTGTEYGYTF. The CDR3, as DNA: TGTGCCAGCAGCCCGACCGGGACAGAATATGGCTACACCTTC.

This chain uses TRBV20-1 with TRBJ2-1; 7 bases agree with TRBD2. V dropped 3 bases and J dropped 2; count of bases not matched to a gene: 10. There are 16 residues in the CDR3. Germline V CDR1 and CDR2: DFQATT, SNEGSKA (reference sequence). The CDR3 coding sequence is TGCAGTGCTAGGGAGGTCACTAGCGAAACCTACAATGAGCAGTTCTTC. Protein product: CSAREVTSETYNEQFF.

The CDR3 loop is CASSLARGLQYEQYF. CDR3 sequence (DNA): TGTGCCAGCAGCTTAGCGCGGGGATTGCAATATGAGCAGTACTTC. The V and J genes are TRBV7-6 and TRBJ2-7; maybe TRBD2 (6 bases). CDR3 length: 15 residues. The germline V and J ends were trimmed by 0 bases and 7 bases, with 16 bases remaining between them. In germline, CDR1 is SGHVS, CDR2 FNYEAQ.

This clonotype has more than one count but fewer than ten. J is TRBJ2-7 and V is TRBV20-1, with TRBD1 matching over 11 bases. The V and J ends lost 4 bases and 4 bases, in that order; junction bases with no gene match: 3. CDR1 and CDR2 (germline): DFQATT, SNEGSKA (reference sequence). This CDR3 has 13 residues. The CDR3 nucleotides read TGCAGTGCTAACGGACAGGGGGCGTACGAGCAGTACTTC. Protein sequence: CSANGQGAYEQYF.

This clonotype was seen just once. The V and J genes are TRBV6-2 or TRBV6-3 and TRBJ2-3; 8 positions agree with TRBD1. The CDR3 contains 16 residues. Germline V gives CDR1 MNHEY, CDR2 SVGEGT. The V segment lost 5 bases and the J segment 0 bases; nucleotides outside the gene matches: 7. CDR3 coding DNA: TGTGCCAGCAGTCGGACAGGGTGGATCAGCACAGATACGCAGTATTTT. The encoded protein is CASSRTGWISTDTQYF.

This rearrangement joins TRBV4-3 to TRBJ2-7; tentatively, D is TRBD1 (5 bases). The germline V gene encodes CDR1 LGHNA and CDR2 YSLEER. This CDR3 contains 15 residues. Between the trimmed V and J ends, which lost 0 bases and 4 bases, there was a span of 13 bases. CDR3 amino acids: CASSQDPRVKYEQYF. Written as DNA, the CDR3 is TGCGCCAGCAGCCAAGATCCCAGGGTAAAGTACGAGCAGTACTTC.

Only a few counts were recorded for this clonotype. The rearrangement links TRBV2 to TRBJ2-5; 7 bases agree with TRBD2. V was clipped by 6 bases and J by 5 bases; unmatched bases: 3. CDR1 is SNHLY and CDR2 is FYNNEI in the germline V gene. The CDR3 consists of 12 residues. The CDR3 region has the DNA TGTGCCAGCAGCGGACTAGTCGAGACCCAGTACTTC. Translated, it gives CASSGLVETQYF.

This clonotype was found a few times. V is TRBV6-5 and J is TRBJ2-7; TRBD1 matches 9 bases. Germline trimming cut 7 bases from V and 2 bases from J; bases unmatched to any gene: 12. The CDR3 covers 16 residues. In germline, CDR1 is MNHEY, CDR2 SVGAGI. The CDR3 sequence is CASTRTWDREPYEQYF. CDR3 DNA: TGTGCCAGCACCCGTACGTGGGACAGGGAGCCCTACGAGCAGTACTTC.

The chain couples TRBV11-2 to TRBJ1-2; no clear D. This CDR3 has 14 amino acids. The V end lost 3 bases, the J end lost 3 bases, and 11 bases lay between the germline ends. Germline CDR1 and CDR2: SGHAT and FQNNGV. CDR3 DNA: TGTGCCAGCAGCTTTGGTCGGAGGGACTATGGCTACACCTTC. This translates into CASSFGRRDYGYTF.

This clonotype was observed a handful of times. The chain employs TRBV27 and TRBJ2-4; TRBD1 matches 8 bases. The J call could be wrong; TRBJ2-7 is a better fit for the DNA end. Germline V gives CDR1 MNHEY, CDR2 SMNVEV (reference sequence). The CDR3 extends over 14 amino acids. This CDR3 is CASSLSHQGAEQYF. CDR3 in DNA: TGTGCCAGCAGTTTATCCCATCAGGGGGCCGAGCAGTACTTC.

This clonotype came up a few times. The CDR3 DNA is TGCAGTGCCACACAGGGGAAAGGTTCACCCCTCCACTTT. Residues: CSATQGKGSPLHF. The J gene is TRBJ1-6, the V gene TRBV20-1; 7 positions agree with TRBD1. CDR3 size: 13 residues. In germline, CDR1 is DFQATT, CDR2 SNEGSKA (reference sequence). V lost 6 bases, J lost 9 bases, and 8 bases stayed unmatched.

The rearrangement joins TRBV15 to TRBJ2-6; TRBD1 matches at 7 bases. The V gene end was trimmed by 3 bases and the J gene end by 3 bases; junction bases not matched to a gene: 14. The V gene's germline CDR1 is LNHNV and CDR2 YYDKDF (reference sequence). The CDR3 loop spans 19 amino acids. The CDR3 reads CATSRDTGVGVNGANVLTF. CDR3 in DNA: TGTGCCACCAGCAGGGATACAGGGGTAGGGGTAAATGGGGCCAACGTCCTGACTTTC.

In this sample, this clonotype turned up a few times. The V gene is TRBV7-2, the J gene TRBJ2-5, with D perhaps TRBD2 (7 bases). V was trimmed by 6 bases and J by 2 bases, leaving 22 bases between them. Germline assignment: CDR1 SGHTA and CDR2 FQGNSA. This CDR3 spans 17 amino acids. CDR3 residues: CASRLMGGARTQETQYF. DNA for the CDR3: TGTGCCAGCAGACTCATGGGGGGGGCGCGGACGCAAGAGACCCAGTACTTC.

The rearrangement joins TRBV15 to TRBJ2-7; D is perhaps TRBD1 (6 bases). CDR3 length equals 13 residues. V lost 5 bases and J lost 3, with 11 bases in between. CDR1 LNHNV and CDR2 YYDKDF come from the germline V gene (reference sequence). The CDR3 reads CATSRTAIYEQYF. CDR3 DNA sequence: TGTGCCACCAGCCGGACAGCTATCTACGAGCAGTACTTC.

The gene calls are TRBV7-9 and TRBJ2-1, with 10 bases fitting TRBD2. This CDR3 spans 13 amino acids. CDR1 is SEHNR, CDR2 FQNEAQ, per germline (reference sequence). The junction had 8 bases not matched to a gene; V was cut back by 7 bases and J by 11 bases. Here the CDR3 DNA reads TGTGCCAGCACCCGGACTAGCGGAAGCAAGCAGTTCTTC. Translation: CASTRTSGSKQFF. The whole variable domain, remainder taken from reference TRBV7-9 and TRBJ2-1, is DTGVSQNPRHKITKRGQNVTFRCDPISEHNRLYWYRQTLGQGPEFLTYFQNEAQLEKSRLLSDRFSAERPKGSFSTLEIQRTEQGDSAMYLCASTRTSGSKQFFGPGTRLTVL.

J is TRBJ2-3 and V is TRBV12-3 or TRBV12-4; perhaps TRBD2 as D (5 bases). Trimming removed 7 bases at V and 4 bases at J, with 6 bases between. The CDR3 totals 11 residues. The CDR3 region is CASMGADTQYF. The DNA for the CDR3 is TGTGCCAGCATGGGAGCAGATACGCAGTATTTT.